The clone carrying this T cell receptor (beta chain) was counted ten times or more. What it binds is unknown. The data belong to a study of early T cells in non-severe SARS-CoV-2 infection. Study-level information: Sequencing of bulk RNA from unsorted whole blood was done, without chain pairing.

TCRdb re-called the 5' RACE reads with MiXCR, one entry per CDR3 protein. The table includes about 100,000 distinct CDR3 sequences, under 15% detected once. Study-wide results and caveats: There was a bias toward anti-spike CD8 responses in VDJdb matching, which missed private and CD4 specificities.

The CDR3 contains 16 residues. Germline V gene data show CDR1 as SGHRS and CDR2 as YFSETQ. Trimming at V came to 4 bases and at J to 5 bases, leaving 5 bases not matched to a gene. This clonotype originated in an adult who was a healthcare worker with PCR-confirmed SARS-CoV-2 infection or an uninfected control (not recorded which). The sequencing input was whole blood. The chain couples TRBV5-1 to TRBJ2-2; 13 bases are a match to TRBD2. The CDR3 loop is CASSPGTSGATGELFF. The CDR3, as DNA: TGCGCCAGCAGCCCCGGGACTAGCGGGGCAACCGGGGAGCTGTTTTTT.